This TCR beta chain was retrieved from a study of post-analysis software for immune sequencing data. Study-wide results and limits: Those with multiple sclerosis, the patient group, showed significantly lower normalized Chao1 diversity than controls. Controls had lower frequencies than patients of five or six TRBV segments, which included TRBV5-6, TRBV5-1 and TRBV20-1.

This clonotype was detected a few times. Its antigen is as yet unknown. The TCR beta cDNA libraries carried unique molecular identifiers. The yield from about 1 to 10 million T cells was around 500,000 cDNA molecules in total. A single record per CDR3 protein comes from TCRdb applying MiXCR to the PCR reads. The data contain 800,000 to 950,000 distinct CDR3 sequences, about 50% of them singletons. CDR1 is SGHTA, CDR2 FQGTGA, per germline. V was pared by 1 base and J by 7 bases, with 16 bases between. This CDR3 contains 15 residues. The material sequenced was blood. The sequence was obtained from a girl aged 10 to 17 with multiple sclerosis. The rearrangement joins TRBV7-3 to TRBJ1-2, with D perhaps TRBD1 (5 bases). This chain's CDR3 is CASSLKAPGGSGYTF. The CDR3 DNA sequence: TGTGCCAGCAGCTTAAAGGCACCTGGGGGAAGTGGCTACACCTTC.